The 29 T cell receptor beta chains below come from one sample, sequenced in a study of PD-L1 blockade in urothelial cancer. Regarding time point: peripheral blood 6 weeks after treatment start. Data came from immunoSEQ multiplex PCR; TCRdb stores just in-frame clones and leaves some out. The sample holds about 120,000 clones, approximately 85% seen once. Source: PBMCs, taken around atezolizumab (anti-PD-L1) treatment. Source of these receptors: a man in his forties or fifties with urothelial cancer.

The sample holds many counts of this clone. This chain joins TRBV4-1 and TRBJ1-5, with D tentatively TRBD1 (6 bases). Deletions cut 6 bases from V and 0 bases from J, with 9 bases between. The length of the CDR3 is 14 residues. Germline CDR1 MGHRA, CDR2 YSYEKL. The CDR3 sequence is CASSQGNSNQPQHF. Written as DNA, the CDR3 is TGCGCCAGCAGTCAGGGGAATAGCAATCAGCCCCAGCATTTT.

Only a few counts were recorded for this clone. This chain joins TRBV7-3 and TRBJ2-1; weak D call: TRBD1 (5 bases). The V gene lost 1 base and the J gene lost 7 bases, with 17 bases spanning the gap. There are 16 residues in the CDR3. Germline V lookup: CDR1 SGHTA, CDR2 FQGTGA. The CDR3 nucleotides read TGTGCCAGCAGCTTAAACCGTCCCGGGCCAGGGAATGAGCAGTTCTTC. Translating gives CASSLNRPGPGNEQFF.

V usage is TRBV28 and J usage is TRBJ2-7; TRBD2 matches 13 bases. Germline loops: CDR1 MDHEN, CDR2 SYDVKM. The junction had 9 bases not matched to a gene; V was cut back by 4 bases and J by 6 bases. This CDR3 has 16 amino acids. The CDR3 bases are TGTGCCAGCAGTTCAACCCGACTAGCGGGAGGAGGCGAGCAGTACTTC. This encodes CASSSTRLAGGGEQYF. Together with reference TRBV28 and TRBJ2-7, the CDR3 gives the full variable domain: DVKVTQSSRYLVKRTGEKVFLECVQDMDHENMFWYRQDPGLGLRLIYFSYDVKMKEKGDIPEGYSVSREKKERFSLILESASTNQTSMYLCASSSTRLAGGGEQYFGPGTRLTVT.

This CDR3 reads CASSSGTSGSGSYEQYF. The CDR3 DNA is TGTGCCAGCAGCTCAGGGACTAGCGGGAGTGGATCCTACGAGCAGTACTTC. The chain joins TRBV5-4 to TRBJ2-7; 14 nucleotides align to TRBD2. This CDR3 spans 17 amino acids. Per germline, CDR1 SGHNT and CDR2 YYREEE (reference sequence). V was clipped by 3 bases and J by 1 base; unmatched bases: 6.

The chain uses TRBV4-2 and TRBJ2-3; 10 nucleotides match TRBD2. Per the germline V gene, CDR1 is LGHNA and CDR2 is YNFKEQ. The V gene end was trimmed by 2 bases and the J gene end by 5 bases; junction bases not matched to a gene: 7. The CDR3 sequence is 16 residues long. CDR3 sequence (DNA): TGTGCCAGCAGCCAATACAGCGGGAGGGCCAAAGATACGCAGTATTTT. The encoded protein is CASSQYSGRAKDTQYF.

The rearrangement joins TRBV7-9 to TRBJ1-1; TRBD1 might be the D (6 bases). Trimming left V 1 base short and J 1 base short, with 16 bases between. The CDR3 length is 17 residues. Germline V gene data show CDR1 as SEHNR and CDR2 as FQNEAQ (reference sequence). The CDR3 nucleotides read TGTGCCAGCAGCTTAGGAAGGACCGGGACAAGGAACACTGAAGCTTTCTTT. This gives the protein CASSLGRTGTRNTEAFF. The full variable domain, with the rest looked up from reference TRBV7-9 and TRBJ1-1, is DTGVSQNPRHKITKRGQNVTFRCDPISEHNRLYWYRQTLGQGPEFLTYFQNEAQLEKSRLLSDRFSAERPKGSFSTLEIQRTEQGDSAMYLCASSLGRTGTRNTEAFFGQGTRLTVV.

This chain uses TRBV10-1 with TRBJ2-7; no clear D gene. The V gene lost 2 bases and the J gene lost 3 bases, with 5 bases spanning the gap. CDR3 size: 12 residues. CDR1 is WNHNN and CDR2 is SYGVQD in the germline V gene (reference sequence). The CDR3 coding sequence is TGCGCCAGCAGTGAGACAGTCTACGAGCAGTACTTC. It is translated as CASSETVYEQYF.

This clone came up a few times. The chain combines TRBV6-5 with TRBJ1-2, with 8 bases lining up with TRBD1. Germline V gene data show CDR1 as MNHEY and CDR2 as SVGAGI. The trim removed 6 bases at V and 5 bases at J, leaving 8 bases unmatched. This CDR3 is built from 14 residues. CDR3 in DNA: TGTGCCAGCAGACCAGACAGGGGAGGATATGGCTACACCTTC. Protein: CASRPDRGGYGYTF.

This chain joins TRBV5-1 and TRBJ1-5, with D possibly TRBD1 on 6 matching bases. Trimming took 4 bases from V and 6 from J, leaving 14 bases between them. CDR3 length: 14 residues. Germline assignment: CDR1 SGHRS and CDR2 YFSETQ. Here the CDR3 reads CASSTAGEGQPQHF. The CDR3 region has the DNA TGCGCCAGCAGCACAGCAGGGGAGGGTCAGCCCCAGCATTTT. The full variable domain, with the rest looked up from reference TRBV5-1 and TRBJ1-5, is KAGVTQTPRYLIKTRGQQVTLSCSPISGHRSVSWYQQTPGQGLQFLFEYFSETQRNKGNFPGRFSGRQFSNSRSEMNVSTLELGDSALYLCASSTAGEGQPQHFGDGTRLSIL.

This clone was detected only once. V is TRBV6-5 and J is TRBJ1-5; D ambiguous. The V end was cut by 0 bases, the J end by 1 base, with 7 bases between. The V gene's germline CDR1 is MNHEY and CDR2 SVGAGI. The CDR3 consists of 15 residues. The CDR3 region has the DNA TGTGCCAGCAGTTACTCGACTGGGAGCAATCAGCCCCAGCATTTT. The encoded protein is CASSYSTGSNQPQHF.

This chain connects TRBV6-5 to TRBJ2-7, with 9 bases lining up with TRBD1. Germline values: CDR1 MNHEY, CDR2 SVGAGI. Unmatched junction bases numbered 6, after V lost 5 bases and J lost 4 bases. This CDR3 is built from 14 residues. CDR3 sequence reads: CASSNRDREYEQYF. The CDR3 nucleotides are TGTGCCAGCAGTAACCGGGACAGGGAATACGAGCAGTACTTC.

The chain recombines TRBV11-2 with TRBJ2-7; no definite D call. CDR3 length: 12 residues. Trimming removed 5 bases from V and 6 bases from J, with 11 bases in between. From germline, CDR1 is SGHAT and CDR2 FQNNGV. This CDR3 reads CASSGVMVEQYF. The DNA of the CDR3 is TGTGCCAGCAGCGGAGTCATGGTCGAGCAGTACTTC.

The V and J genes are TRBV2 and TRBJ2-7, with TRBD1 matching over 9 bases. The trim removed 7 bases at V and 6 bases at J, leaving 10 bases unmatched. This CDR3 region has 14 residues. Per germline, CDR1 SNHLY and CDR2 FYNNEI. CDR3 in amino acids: CASTSPGTGSEQYF. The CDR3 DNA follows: TGTGCCAGCACCTCACCCGGGACAGGGAGCGAGCAGTACTTC.

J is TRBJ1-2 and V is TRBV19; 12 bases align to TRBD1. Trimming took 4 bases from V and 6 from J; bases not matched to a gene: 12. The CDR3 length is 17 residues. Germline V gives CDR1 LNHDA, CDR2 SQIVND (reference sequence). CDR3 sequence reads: CASSTLSGGTGGHGYTF. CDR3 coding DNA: TGTGCCAGTAGTACTCTATCGGGCGGGACAGGGGGCCATGGCTACACCTTC. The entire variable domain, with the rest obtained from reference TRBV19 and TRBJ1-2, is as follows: DGGITQSPKYLFRKEGQNVTLSCEQNLNHDAMYWYRQDPGQGLRLIYYSQIVNDFQKGDIAEGYSVSREKKESFPLTVTSAQKNPTAFYLCASSTLSGGTGGHGYTFGSGTRLTVV.

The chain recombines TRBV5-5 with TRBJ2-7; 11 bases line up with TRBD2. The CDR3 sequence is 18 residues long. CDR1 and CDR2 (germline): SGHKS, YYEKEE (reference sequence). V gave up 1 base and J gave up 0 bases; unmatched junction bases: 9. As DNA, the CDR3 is TGTGCCAGCAGCTTGCCGACTAGCGGGGTCCATACCTCCTACGAGCAGTACTTC. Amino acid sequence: CASSLPTSGVHTSYEQYF.

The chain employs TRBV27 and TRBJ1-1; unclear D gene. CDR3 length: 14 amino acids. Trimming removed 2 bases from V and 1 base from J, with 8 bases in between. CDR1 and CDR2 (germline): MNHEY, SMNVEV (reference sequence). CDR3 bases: TGTGCCAGCAGTTTAAAAATCTCGAACACTGAAGCTTTCTTT. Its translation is CASSLKISNTEAFF.

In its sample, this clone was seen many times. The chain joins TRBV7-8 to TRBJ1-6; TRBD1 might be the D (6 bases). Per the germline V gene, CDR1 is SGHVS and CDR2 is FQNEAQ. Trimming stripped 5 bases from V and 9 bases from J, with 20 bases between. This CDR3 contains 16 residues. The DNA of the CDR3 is TGTGCCAGCAGCCAGTCGGGTAACGTAGGGGGTTCACCCCTCCACTTT. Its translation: CASSQSGNVGGSPLHF.

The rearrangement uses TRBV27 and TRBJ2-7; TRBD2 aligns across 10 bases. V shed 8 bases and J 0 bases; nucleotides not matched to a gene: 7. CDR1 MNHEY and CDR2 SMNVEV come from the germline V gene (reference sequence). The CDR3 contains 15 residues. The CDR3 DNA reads TGTGCCAGCGCTTACCGGACTAGCGGCTCCTACGAGCAGTACTTC. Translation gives CASAYRTSGSYEQYF.

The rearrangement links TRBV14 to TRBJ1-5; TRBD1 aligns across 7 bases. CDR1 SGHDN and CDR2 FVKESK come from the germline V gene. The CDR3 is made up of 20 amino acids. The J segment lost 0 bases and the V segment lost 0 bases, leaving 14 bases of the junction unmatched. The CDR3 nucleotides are TGTGCCAGCAGCCAAGACCTCCGACAGGGTGGGGGGTATAGCAATCAGCCCCAGCATTTT. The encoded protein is CASSQDLRQGGGYSNQPQHF.

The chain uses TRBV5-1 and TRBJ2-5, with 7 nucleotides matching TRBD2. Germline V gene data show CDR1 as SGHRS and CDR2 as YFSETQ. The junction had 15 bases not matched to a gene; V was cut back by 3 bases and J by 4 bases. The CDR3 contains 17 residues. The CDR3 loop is CASSSYPTGAGVETQYF. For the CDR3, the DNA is TGCGCCAGCAGCTCGTACCCCACTGGGGCGGGGGTAGAGACCCAGTACTTC.

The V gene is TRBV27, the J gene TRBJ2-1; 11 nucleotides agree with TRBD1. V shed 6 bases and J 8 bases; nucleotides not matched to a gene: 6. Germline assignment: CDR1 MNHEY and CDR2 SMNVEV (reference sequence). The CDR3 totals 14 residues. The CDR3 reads CASRGQGASYEQFF. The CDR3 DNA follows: TGTGCCAGCAGAGGACAGGGGGCTTCCTATGAGCAGTTCTTC.

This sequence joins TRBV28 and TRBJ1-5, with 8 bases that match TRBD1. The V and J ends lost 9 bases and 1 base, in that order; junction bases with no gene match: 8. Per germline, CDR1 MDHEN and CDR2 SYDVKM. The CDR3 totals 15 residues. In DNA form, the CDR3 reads TGTGCCAGTAATTCAGGGGGCCGCAGCAATCAGCCCCAGCATTTT. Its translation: CASNSGGRSNQPQHF.

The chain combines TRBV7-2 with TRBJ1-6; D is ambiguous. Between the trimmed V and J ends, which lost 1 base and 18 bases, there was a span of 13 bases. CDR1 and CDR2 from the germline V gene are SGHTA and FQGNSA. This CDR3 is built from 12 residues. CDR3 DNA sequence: TGTGCCAGCAGCTTAGAGGCCGGGAAAGCCCACTTT. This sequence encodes CASSLEAGKAHF.

CDR3 in DNA: TGTGCCAGCAGCTTCTTTTTTAACACTGAAGCTTTCTTT. As protein: CASSFFFNTEAFF. The rearrangement uses TRBV5-4 and TRBJ1-1; D not resolved. There are 13 residues in the CDR3. V dropped 2 bases and J dropped 2 bases, with 7 bases sitting between them. Looked up from germline, CDR1 is SGHNT and CDR2 is YYREEE (reference sequence).

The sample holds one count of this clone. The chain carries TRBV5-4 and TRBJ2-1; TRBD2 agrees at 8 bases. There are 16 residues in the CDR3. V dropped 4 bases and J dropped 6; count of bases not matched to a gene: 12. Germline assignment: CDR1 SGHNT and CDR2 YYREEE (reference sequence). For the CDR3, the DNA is TGTGCCAGCAGCAGGACGGGGGGGGAGGCCCGCAATGAGCAGTTCTTC. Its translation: CASSRTGGEARNEQFF.

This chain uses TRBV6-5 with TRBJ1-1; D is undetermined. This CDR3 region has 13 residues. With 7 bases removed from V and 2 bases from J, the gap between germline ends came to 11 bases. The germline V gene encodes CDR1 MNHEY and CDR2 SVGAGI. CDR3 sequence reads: CASTRSLNTEAFF. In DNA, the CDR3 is TGTGCCAGCACCCGGAGTTTAAACACTGAAGCTTTCTTT.

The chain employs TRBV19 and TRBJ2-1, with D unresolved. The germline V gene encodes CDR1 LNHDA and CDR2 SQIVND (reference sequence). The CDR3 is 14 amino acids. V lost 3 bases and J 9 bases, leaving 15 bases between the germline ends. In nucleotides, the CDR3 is TGTGCCAGTAGTATTTTGGTAGGAGCAAGTGAGCAGTTCTTC. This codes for CASSILVGASEQFF.

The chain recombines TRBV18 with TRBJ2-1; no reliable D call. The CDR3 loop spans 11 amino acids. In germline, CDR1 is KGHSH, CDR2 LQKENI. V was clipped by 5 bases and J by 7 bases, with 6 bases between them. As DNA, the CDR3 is TGTGCCAGCTCATTAGTAAATGAGCAGTTCTTC. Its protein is CASSLVNEQFF.

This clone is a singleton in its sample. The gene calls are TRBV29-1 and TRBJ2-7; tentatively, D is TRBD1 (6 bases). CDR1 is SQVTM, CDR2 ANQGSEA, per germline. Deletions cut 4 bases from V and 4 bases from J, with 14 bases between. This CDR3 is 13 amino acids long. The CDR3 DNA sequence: TGCAGCGTTGTCTTGGGGGCCGCTTACGAGCAGTACTTC. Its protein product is CSVVLGAAYEQYF.